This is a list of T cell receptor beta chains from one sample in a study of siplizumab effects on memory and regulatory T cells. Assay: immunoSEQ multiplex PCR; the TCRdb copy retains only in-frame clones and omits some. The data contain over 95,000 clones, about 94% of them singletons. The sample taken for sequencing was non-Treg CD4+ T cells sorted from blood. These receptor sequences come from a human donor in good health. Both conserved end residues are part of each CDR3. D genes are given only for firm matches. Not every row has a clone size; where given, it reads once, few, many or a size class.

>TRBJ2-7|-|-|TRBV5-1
CASSLSPGTDYEQYF
TGCGCCAGCAGCTTATCACCCGGGACCGATTACGAGCAGTACTTC
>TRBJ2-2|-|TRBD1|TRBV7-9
CASSPTGTGGTGELFF
TGTGCCAGCAGCCCAACCGGGACAGGGGGCACCGGGGAGCTGTTTTTT
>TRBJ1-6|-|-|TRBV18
CASSPIYRDVNSPLHF
TGTGCCAGCTCACCGATCTACAGGGACGTCAATTCACCCCTCCACTTT
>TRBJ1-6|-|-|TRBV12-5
CASGLVLQGLAPLHF
TGTGCTAGTGGTTTGGTACTCCAGGGGTTGGCACCCCTCCACTTT
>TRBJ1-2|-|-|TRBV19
CASSTSHRGANYGYTF
TGTGCCAGTAGTACGTCCCACCGGGGGGCTAACTATGGCTACACCTTC
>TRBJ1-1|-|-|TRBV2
CASSEEGRRAFF
TGTGCCAGCAGTGAAGAAGGACGCAGAGCTTTCTTT
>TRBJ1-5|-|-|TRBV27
CASGRGIWPQHF
TGTGCCAGCGGGAGAGGCATCTGGCCCCAGCATTTT
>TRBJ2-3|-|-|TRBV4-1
CASSQDPLPSTDTQYF
TGCGCCAGCAGCCAAGATCCCCTTCCTTCCACAGATACGCAGTATTTT
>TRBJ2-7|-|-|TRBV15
CATSRAVGEQYF
TGTGCCACCTCTCGGGCCGTCGGGGAGCAGTACTTC
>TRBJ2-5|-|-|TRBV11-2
CASSLVIGAETQYF
TGTGCCAGCAGCTTAGTTATCGGGGCCGAGACCCAGTACTTC
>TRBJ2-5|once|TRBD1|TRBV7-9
CASSSTGGIKTQYF
TGTGCCAGCAGCTCCACAGGGGGCATAAAGACCCAGTACTTC
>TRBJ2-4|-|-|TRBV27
CASSFLLRGLLNIQYF
TGTGCCAGCAGTTTCCTTTTGCGGGGCCTTTTAAACATTCAGTACTTC
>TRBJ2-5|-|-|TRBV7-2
CASSLSETQYF
TGTGCCAGCAGCTTATCAGAGACCCAGTACTTC
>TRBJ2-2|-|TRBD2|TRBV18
CASSPLGLANTGELFF
TGTGCCAGCTCACCGTTAGGACTAGCAAACACCGGGGAGCTGTTTTTT
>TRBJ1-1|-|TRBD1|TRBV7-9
CASSLGTGLNTEAFF
TGTGCCAGCAGCTTAGGGACAGGATTGAACACTGAAGCTTTCTTT
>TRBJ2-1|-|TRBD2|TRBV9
CASSVDSGVYNEQFF
TGTGCCAGCAGCGTAGATAGCGGGGTTTACAATGAGCAGTTCTTC
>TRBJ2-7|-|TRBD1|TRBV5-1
CASSSTTGMSPEQYF
TGCGCCAGCAGCTCTACGACAGGGATGTCGCCCGAGCAGTACTTC
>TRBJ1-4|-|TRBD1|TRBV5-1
CASSQGGGNEKLFF
TGCGCCAGCAGCCAAGGGGGCGGGAATGAAAAACTGTTTTTT
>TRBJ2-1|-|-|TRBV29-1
CSVPGQNEQFF
TGCAGCGTCCCCGGACAGAATGAGCAGTTCTTC
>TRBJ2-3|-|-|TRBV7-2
CASSLGGASSTDTQYF
TGTGCCAGCAGCTTAGGCGGGGCTTCTAGCACAGATACGCAGTATTTT
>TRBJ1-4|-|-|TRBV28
CASSLSMVRQLNEKLFF
TGTGCCAGCAGTTTATCCATGGTACGACAGCTTAATGAAAAACTGTTTTTT
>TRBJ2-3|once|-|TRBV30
CAWSGLMGDTQYF
TGTGCCTGGAGTGGCCTGATGGGGGATACGCAGTATTTT
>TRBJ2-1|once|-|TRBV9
CASSAHTGTGEQFF
TGTGCCAGCAGCGCCCACACAGGGACTGGTGAGCAGTTCTTC
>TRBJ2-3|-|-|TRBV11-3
CASSHSIWDTQYF
TGTGCCAGCAGCCATTCAATTTGGGATACGCAGTATTTT
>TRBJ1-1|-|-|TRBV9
CASSVNSLNTEAFF
TGTGCCAGCAGCGTAAACAGCTTGAACACTGAAGCTTTCTTT